This T cell receptor beta chain was captured by sequencing in a study of CD8 T cells in ankylosing spondylitis. V shed 3 bases, J shed 4 bases, and the junction held 6 bases outside the gene matches. CDR1 and CDR2 from the germline V gene are MDHEN and SYDVKM. The CDR3 runs to 15 residues. This clonotype was counted between two and nine times. Its target is not known. Each CDR3 protein gets one entry after TCRdb re-called the 5' RACE reads with MiXCR. The sample comprises 85,000 to 100,000 distinct CDR3 sequences, around 10% of which are singletons, and 5.1% rests with the top ten. Notes on the study in general: The disease-linked clones had a CD8+ phenotype and low blood frequencies.

The rearrangement links TRBV28 to TRBJ2-5; TRBD1 agrees at 9 bases. Material: blood, either unsorted or a sorted T cell fraction (not recorded which). The receptor's source is a male donor with ankylosing spondylitis or in good health (not recorded which). The CDR3 nucleotides read TGTGCCAGCAGTTTGTCCTCACAGGGGGCAGAGACCCAGTACTTC. It encodes CASSLSSQGAETQYF.